The entry below describes one T cell receptor (beta chain). Its specificity is not known. 5'RACE primed at constant segments yielded TCR alpha and TCR beta cDNA libraries bearing sample barcodes and UMIs. TCRdb analysed the 5' RACE reads with MiXCR anew, one entry per CDR3 protein. The sample lists roughly 220,000 distinct CDR3 sequences, 9% to 10% occurring once. The CDR3 sequence is 12 residues long. V was cut by 6 bases and J by 7 bases, with 10 bases left in between. The data are from a study of T-cell memory formation after mild COVID-19. Whole-study findings and limits: A second wave expanding day 15 to 37 was CD4+-biased; contracting clones were balanced. Several responding clones turned up in pre-infection memory, indicating that cross-reactive memory may have taken part. Of the contracting clones, CD4+ ones lay mainly in CM and EM, and CD8+ ones in EMRA.

The rearrangement uses TRBV12-3 or TRBV12-4 and TRBJ2-1; unclear D gene. The sequence came from a man aged 18 to 29 who had mild COVID-19 (a few samples of this study predate the infection). Cell type and time point are not known. Sequencing was performed on PBMCs or a T cell subset sorted from them (not recorded which). The CDR3 here is CASSPDANEQFF. In DNA form, the CDR3 reads TGTGCCAGCAGCCCCGATGCAAATGAGCAGTTCTTC.